The TCR beta chain under discussion was sequenced for a study of cytotoxic CD8 clonotypes in ibrutinib-treated CLL. At the level of the study: The response samples were taken once patients had been treated for a median of approximately 12 months, range 6 to 36. Study-wide results and caveats: Sampling times differed between sustained-remission and progressing patients.

This clone was found once. The antigen is unknown. Method: immunoSEQ multiplex PCR; TCRdb's copy keeps in-frame clones and lacks some. In the table there are under 35,000 clones, approximately 71% of which are singletons. The CDR3 runs to 15 residues. The V end lost 4 bases, the J end lost 6 bases, and 17 bases lay between the germline ends. In germline, CDR1 is SNHLY, CDR2 FYNNEI. The clonotype comes from a human donor with chronic lymphocytic leukemia. The sequences come from PBMCs, collected after 24 months of ibrutinib treatment. The chain links TRBV2 to TRBJ2-3; D perhaps matches TRBD1 (5 bases). The CDR3 here is CASSGSTDTSDTQYF. For the CDR3, the DNA is TGTGCCAGCAGTGGCTCGACAGATACCTCGGATACGCAGTATTTT.